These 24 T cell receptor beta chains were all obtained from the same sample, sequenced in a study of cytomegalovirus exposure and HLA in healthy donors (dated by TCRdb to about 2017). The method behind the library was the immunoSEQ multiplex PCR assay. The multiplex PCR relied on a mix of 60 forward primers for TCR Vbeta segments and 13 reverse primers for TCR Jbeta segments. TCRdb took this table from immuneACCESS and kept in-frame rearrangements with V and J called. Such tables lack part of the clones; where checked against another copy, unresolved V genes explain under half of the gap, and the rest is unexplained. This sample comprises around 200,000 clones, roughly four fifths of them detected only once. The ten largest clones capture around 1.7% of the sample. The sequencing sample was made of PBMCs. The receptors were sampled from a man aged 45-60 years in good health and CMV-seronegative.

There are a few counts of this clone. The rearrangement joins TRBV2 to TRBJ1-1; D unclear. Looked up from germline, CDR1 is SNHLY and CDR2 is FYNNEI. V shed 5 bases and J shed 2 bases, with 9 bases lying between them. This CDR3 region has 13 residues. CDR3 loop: CASSRTGNTEAFF. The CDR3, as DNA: TGTGCCAGCAGTCGGACGGGAAACACTGAAGCTTTCTTT.

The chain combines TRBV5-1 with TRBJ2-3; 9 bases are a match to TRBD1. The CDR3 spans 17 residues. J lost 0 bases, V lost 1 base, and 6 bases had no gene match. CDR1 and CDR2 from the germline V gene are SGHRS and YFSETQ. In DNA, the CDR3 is TGCGCCAGCAGCTTGACAGGGGGCCGCGCTAGCACAGATACGCAGTATTTT. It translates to CASSLTGGRASTDTQYF.

The CDR3 sequence: CASTPPRLAGGSDEQFF. The CDR3 DNA reads as TGTGCCAGCACCCCCCCTCGACTAGCGGGAGGATCGGATGAGCAGTTCTTC. The chain has TRBV2 and TRBJ2-1, with 13 bases aligning to TRBD2. This CDR3 has 17 residues. V was clipped by 7 bases and J by 8 bases; unmatched bases: 14. Germline V gene lookup returns CDR1 SNHLY and CDR2 FYNNEI.

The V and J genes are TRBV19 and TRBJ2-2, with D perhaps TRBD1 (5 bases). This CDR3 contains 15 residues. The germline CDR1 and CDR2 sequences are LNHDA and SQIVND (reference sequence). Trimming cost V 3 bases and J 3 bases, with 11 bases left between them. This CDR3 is CASSITGRDTGELFF. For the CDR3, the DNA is TGTGCCAGTAGTATTACCGGCAGGGACACCGGGGAGCTGTTTTTT.

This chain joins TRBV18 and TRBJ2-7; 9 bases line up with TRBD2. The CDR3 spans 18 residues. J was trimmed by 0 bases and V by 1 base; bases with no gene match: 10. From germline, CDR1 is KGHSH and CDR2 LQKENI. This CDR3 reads CASSPLELAGSYSYEQYF. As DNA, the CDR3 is TGTGCCAGCTCACCACTCGAACTAGCGGGTTCTTACTCCTACGAGCAGTACTTC.

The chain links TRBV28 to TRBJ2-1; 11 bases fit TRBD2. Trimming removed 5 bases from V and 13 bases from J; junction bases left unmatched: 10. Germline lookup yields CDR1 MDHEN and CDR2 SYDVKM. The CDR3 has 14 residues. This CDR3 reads CASSPLASGRSQFF. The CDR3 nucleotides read TGTGCCAGCAGTCCCCTTGCTAGCGGGAGGTCACAGTTCTTC.

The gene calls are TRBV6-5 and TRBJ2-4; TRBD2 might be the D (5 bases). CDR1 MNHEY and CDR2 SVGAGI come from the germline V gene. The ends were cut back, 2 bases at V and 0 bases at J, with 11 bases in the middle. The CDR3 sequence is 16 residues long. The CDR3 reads CASSYLAVLAKNIQYF. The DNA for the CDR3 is TGTGCCAGCAGTTACCTAGCAGTTCTAGCCAAAAACATTCAGTACTTC.

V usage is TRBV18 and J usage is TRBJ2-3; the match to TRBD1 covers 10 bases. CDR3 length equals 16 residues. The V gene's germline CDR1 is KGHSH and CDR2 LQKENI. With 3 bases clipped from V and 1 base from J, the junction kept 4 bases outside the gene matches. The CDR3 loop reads CASSPLTGGRTDTQYF. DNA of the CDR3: TGTGCCAGCTCACCCCTGACAGGGGGCCGCACAGATACGCAGTATTTT.

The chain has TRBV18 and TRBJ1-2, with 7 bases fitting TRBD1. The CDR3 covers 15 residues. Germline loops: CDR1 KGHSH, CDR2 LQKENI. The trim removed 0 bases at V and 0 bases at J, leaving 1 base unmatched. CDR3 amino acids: CASSPPGTANYGYTF. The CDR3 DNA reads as TGTGCCAGCTCACCACCGGGGACAGCTAACTATGGCTACACCTTC.

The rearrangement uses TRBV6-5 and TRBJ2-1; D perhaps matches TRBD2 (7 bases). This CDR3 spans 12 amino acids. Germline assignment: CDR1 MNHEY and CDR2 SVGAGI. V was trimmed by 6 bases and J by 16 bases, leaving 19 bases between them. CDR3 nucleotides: TGTGCCAGCAGGGCTTGGGCGGGGGCGTCATTCTTC. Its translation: CASRAWAGASFF.

The CDR3 DNA sequence: TGCGTACAGGGGGAGGAGACCCAGTACTTC. Translation gives CVQGEETQYF. The V call is TRBV20-1, the J call TRBJ2-5; 8 positions match TRBD1. This CDR3 contains 10 residues. Germline values: CDR1 DFQATT, CDR2 SNEGSKA (reference sequence).

The CDR3 here is CASSPGLGFTGELFF. The CDR3, as DNA: TGTGCCAGCAGTCCGGGACTAGGGTTCACCGGGGAGCTGTTTTTT. The genes are TRBV2 and TRBJ2-2; 8 positions agree with TRBD2. Germline lookup yields CDR1 SNHLY and CDR2 FYNNEI. The ends lost 5 bases at V and 4 bases at J; junction bases unmatched: 6. This CDR3 has 15 residues.

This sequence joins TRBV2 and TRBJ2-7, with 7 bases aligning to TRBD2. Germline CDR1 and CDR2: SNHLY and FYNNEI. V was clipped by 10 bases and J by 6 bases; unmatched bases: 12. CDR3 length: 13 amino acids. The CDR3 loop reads CANQFREGLEQYF. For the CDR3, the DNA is TGTGCCAACCAATTCAGGGAGGGTCTCGAGCAGTACTTC.

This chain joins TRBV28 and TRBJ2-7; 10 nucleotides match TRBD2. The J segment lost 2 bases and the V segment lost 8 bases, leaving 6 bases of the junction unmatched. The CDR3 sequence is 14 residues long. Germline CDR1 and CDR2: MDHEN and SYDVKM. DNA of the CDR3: TGTGCCAGCCAAGGACTAGCGGAGACCTACGAGCAGTACTTC. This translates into CASQGLAETYEQYF.

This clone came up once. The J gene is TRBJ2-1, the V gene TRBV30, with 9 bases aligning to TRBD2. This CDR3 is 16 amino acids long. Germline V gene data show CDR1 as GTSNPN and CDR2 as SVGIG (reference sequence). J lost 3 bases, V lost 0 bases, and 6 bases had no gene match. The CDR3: CAWSVHIAGVYNEQFF. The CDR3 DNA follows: TGTGCCTGGAGTGTACACATAGCGGGAGTCTACAATGAGCAGTTCTTC.

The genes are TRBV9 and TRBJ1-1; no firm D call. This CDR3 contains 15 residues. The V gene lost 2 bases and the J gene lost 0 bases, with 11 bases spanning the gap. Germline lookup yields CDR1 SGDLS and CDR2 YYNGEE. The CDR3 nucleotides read TGTGCCAGCAGCGTCCGAGGGAGTATGAACACTGAAGCTTTCTTT. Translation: CASSVRGSMNTEAFF. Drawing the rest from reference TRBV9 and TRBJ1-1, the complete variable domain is DSGVTQTPKHLITATGQRVTLRCSPRSGDLSVYWYQQSLDQGLQFLIQYYNGEERAKGNILERFSAQQFPDLHSELNLSSLELGDSALYFCASSVRGSMNTEAFFGQGTRLTVV.

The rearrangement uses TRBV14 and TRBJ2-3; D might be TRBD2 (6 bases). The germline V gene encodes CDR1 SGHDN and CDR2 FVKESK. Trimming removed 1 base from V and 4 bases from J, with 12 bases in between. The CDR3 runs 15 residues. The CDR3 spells CASSQAGVPADTQYF. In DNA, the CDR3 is TGTGCCAGCAGCCAAGCGGGAGTTCCTGCAGATACGCAGTATTTT. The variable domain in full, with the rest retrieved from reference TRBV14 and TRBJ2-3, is EAGVTQFPSHSVIEKGQTVTLRCDPISGHDNLYWYRRVMGKEIKFLLHFVKESKQDESGMPNNRFLAERTGGTYSTLKVQPAELEDSGVYFCASSQAGVPADTQYFGPGTRLTVL.

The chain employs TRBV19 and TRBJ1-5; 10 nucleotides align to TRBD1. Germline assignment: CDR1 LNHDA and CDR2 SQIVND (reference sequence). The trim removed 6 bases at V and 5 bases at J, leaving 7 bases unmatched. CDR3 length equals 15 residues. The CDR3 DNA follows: TGTGCCAGTAGGAAGACAGGGGGCGGCGATCAGCCCCAGCATTTT. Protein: CASRKTGGGDQPQHF.

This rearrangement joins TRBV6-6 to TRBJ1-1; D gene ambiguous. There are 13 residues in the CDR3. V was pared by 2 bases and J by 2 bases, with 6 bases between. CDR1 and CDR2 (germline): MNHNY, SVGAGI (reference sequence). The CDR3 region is CASSYGPNTEAFF. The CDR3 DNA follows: TGTGCCAGCAGTTACGGGCCAAACACTGAAGCTTTCTTT.

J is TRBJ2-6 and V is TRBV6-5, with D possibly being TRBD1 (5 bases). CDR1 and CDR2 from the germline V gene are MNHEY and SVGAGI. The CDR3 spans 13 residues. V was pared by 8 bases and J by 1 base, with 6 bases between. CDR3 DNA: TGTGCCAGCGGGGCTTCTGGGGCCAACGTCCTGACTTTC. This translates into CASGASGANVLTF.

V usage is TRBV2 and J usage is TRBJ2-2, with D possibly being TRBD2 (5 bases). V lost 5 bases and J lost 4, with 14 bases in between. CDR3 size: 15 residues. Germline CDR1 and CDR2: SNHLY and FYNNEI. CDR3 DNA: TGTGCCAGCAGTTTTACTAGAGGCCCCACCGGGGAGCTGTTTTTT. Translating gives CASSFTRGPTGELFF.

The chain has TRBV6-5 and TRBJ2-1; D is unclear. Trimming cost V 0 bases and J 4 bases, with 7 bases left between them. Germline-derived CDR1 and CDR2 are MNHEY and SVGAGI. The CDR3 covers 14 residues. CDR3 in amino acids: CASSYSGSYNEQFF. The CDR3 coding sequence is TGTGCCAGCAGTTACTCTGGCAGTTACAATGAGCAGTTCTTC.

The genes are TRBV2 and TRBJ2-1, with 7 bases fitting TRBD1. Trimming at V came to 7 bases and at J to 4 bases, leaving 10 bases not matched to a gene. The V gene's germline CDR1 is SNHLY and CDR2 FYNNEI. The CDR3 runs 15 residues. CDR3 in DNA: TGTGCCAGCAAATCTTCAGGGGGACCGTACAATGAGCAGTTCTTC. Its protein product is CASKSSGGPYNEQFF.

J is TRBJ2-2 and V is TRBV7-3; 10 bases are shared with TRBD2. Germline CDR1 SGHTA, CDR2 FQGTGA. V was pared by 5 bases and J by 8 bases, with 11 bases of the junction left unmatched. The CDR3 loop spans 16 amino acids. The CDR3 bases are TGTGCCAGCAGCCGCCGTGGACTAGCGGCCCGTGGGGAGCTGTTTTTT. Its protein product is CASSRRGLAARGELFF.